This is a list of T cell receptor beta chains from one sample in a study of blood T cell repertoires in COVID-19. TCRdb's table, derived via immunoSEQ multiplex PCR, lists solely in-frame clones and lacks some. The top ten clones hold approximately 4% of a sample with fewer than 200,000 clones, around 83% of them seen once. What was sequenced was PBMCs or T cells enriched from blood (not recorded which). All receptors come from a woman aged 50 to 60 in a cohort exposed to, infected with or recovered from COVID-19 (not recorded which). The CDR3 runs from the conserved cysteine through the conserved F or W. A D gene is named only where the DNA matches it firmly.

V	J	D	DNA	CDR3
TRBV5-1	TRBJ1-3	TRBD1	TGCGCCAGCAGCAAACAGGGGGACTCAAACACCATATATTTT	CASSKQGDSNTIYF
TRBV30	TRBJ2-7	NA	TGTGCCTGGAGTGTATGGCCCTCCCACTACGAGCAGTACTTC	CAWSVWPSHYEQYF
TRBV9	TRBJ2-2	TRBD2	TGTGCCAGCAGCGCTGCGGGAGTCCGGGCCGGGGAGCTGTTTTTT	CASSAAGVRAGELFF
TRBV3-1/TRBV3-2	TRBJ1-3	TRBD1	TGTGCCAGCACCCCGCCCGGGACAGGCGGAAACACCATATATTTT	CASTPPGTGGNTIYF
TRBV6-5	TRBJ1-5	NA	TGTGCCAGCACCAATAGCAATCAGCCCCAGCATTTT	CASTNSNQPQHF
TRBV7-2	TRBJ1-5	NA	TGTGCCAGCAGCTTGGGGGGGCCCCTCGAGCCCCAGCATTTT	CASSLGGPLEPQHF
TRBV18	TRBJ1-3	NA	TGTGCCAGCTCCCTAGATGGGAGCTCTGGAAACACCATATATTTT	CASSLDGSSGNTIYF
TRBV3-1/TRBV3-2	TRBJ1-4	NA	TGTGCCAGCAGCGCCCCGGACAGCTCAACTAATGAAAAACTGTTTTTT	CASSAPDSSTNEKLFF
TRBV7-8	TRBJ2-3	NA	TGTGCCAGTAGGGACTCCACAGATACGCAGTATTTT	CASRDSTDTQYF
TRBV19	TRBJ2-1	TRBD2	TGTGCCAGTAACTTAGGGACTAGCGGGTCCTACAATGAGCAGTTCTTC	CASNLGTSGSYNEQFF
TRBV2	TRBJ2-2	TRBD1	TGTGCCAGCAGTGAAGCGATAGACAGGGGGCCCGGGGAGCTGTTTTTT	CASSEAIDRGPGELFF
TRBV3-1/TRBV3-2	TRBJ2-5	TRBD1	TGTGCCAGCAGCCCGGGACAGGGGGTTGAGACCCAGTACTTC	CASSPGQGVETQYF
TRBV2	TRBJ2-1	TRBD1	TGTGCCAGCAGCAACAGGGGTGCAACCAATGAGCAGTTCTTC	CASSNRGATNEQFF
TRBV29-1	TRBJ2-3	NA	TGCAGCGTCGACAGGCGCCCAGATACGCAGTATTTT	CSVDRRPDTQYF
TRBV5-1	TRBJ1-1	NA	TGCGCCAGCAATCAGGATCACCCCGGGGACACTGAAGCTTTCTTT	CASNQDHPGDTEAFF
TRBV5-1	TRBJ1-1	TRBD1	TGCGCCAGCACCACAGGGGGGGTAACCACTGAAGCTTTCTTT	CASTTGGVTTEAFF
TRBV5-6	TRBJ2-5	NA	TGTGCCAGCAGCGGCTTGAGGGGACAACAAGAGACCCAGTACTTC	CASSGLRGQQETQYF